Shown below are 29 T cell receptor beta chains from a single sample sequenced in a study of tumor-infiltrating lymphocytes in localized non-small cell lung cancer (dated by TCRdb to about 2021). Libraries were constructed by the immunoSEQ multiplex PCR assay. TCRdb took this table from immuneACCESS and kept in-frame rearrangements with V and J called. Such tables lack part of the clones; where checked against another copy, unresolved V genes explain under half of the gap, and the rest is unexplained. This sample lists 4,500 to 7,000 clones; about four fifths were detected once. 9.5% to 10% of the sample is held by the ten biggest clonotypes. The specimen was lung tumor tissue. These receptors all come from a human donor with non-small cell lung cancer.

This clone turned up a few times. This chain connects TRBV19 to TRBJ2-6; D gene unclear. CDR3 length: 16 residues. V lost 3 bases and J lost 5, with 14 bases in between. Germline CDR1 LNHDA, CDR2 SQIVND (reference sequence). CDR3: CASSMESQSRANVLTF. In nucleotides, the CDR3 is TGTGCCAGTAGTATGGAATCACAAAGTCGGGCCAACGTCCTGACTTTC.

The gene calls are TRBV2 and TRBJ1-2; 7 nucleotides agree with TRBD1. Germline CDR1 is SNHLY and CDR2 is FYNNEI. V was pared by 7 bases and J by 1 base, with 9 bases of the junction left unmatched. This CDR3 contains 15 residues. The CDR3 DNA is TGTGCCAGCATTTTAAGACAGGGCCTTAACTATGGCTACACCTTC. Its translation: CASILRQGLNYGYTF.

V gene TRBV18 combines with J gene TRBJ2-6, with D maybe TRBD1 (6 bases). Trimming shortened V by 6 bases and J by 4 bases, and 10 bases separated the two germline ends. The CDR3 covers 14 residues. From germline, CDR1 is KGHSH and CDR2 LQKENI. CDR3 sequence (DNA): TGTGCCAGCTCCTCAGGGACAGGGGCCAACGTCCTGACTTTC. Encoded protein: CASSSGTGANVLTF.

The rearrangement uses TRBV9 and TRBJ1-5, with 8 bases identical to TRBD1. CDR3 size: 17 residues. Trimming took 4 bases from V and 0 from J; bases not matched to a gene: 9. Germline CDR1 is SGDLS and CDR2 is YYNGEE. In nucleotides, the CDR3 is TGTGCCAGCAGCCGTGGACAGGGAGATTATAGCAATCAGCCCCAGCATTTT. This encodes CASSRGQGDYSNQPQHF.

The chain couples TRBV30 to TRBJ1-5, with unresolved D. There are 13 residues in the CDR3. Trimming stripped 1 base from V and 0 bases from J, with 4 bases between. Germline CDR1 GTSNPN, CDR2 SVGIG (reference sequence). The CDR3, as DNA: TGTGCCTGGAGTGCAGATAGCAATCAGCCCCAGCATTTT. The encoded protein is CAWSADSNQPQHF.

V usage is TRBV30 and J usage is TRBJ1-4, with D maybe TRBD1 (5 bases). Trimming removed 4 bases at V and 4 bases at J, with 13 bases between. The germline V gene has CDR1 GTSNPN and CDR2 SVGIG (reference sequence). The CDR3 is made up of 14 amino acids. Here the CDR3 reads CAWTMWGFNEKLFF. The DNA of the CDR3 is TGTGCCTGGACCATGTGGGGGTTTAATGAAAAACTGTTTTTT. The entire variable domain, with the rest obtained from reference TRBV30 and TRBJ1-4, is as follows: SQTIHQWPATLVQPVGSPLSLECTVEGTSNPNLYWYRQAAGRGLQLLFYSVGIGQISSEVPQNLSASRPQDRQFILSSKKLLLSDSGFYLCAWTMWGFNEKLFFGSGTQLSVL.

This sequence joins TRBV29-1 and TRBJ2-3; D possibly corresponds to TRBD1 (6 bases). Germline loops: CDR1 SQVTM, CDR2 ANQGSEA. Deletions cut 6 bases from V and 4 bases from J, with 11 bases between. This CDR3 has 12 residues. CDR3 sequence: CSVGRQADTQYF. As DNA, the CDR3 is TGCAGCGTCGGGCGACAGGCAGATACGCAGTATTTT.

The chain has TRBV5-1 and TRBJ1-1; 7 positions agree with TRBD1. V was clipped by 0 bases and J by 1 base; unmatched bases: 3. In germline, CDR1 is SGHRS, CDR2 YFSETQ. The CDR3 spans 15 residues. CDR3 sequence reads: CASSLAGQWNTEAFF. DNA of the CDR3: TGCGCCAGCAGCTTGGCGGGACAGTGGAACACTGAAGCTTTCTTT.

V gene TRBV2 combines with J gene TRBJ2-7; D remains unclear. Germline values: CDR1 SNHLY, CDR2 FYNNEI. The CDR3 spans 11 residues. Trimming removed 4 bases from V and 4 bases from J, with 5 bases in between. The CDR3 is CASSVVYEQYF. CDR3 DNA sequence: TGTGCCAGCAGTGTTGTATACGAGCAGTACTTC.

With regard to this clone: The sample has other DNA sequences that encode this CDR3 too. This chain connects TRBV29-1 to TRBJ2-7; D remains ambiguous. The V end lost 5 bases, the J end lost 3 bases, and 8 bases lay between the germline ends. There are 11 residues in the CDR3. The germline gives CDR1 SQVTM, CDR2 ANQGSEA. For the CDR3, the DNA is TGCAGCGTTCTGGGCAACTACGAGCAGTACTTC. Protein sequence: CSVLGNYEQYF.

The V and J genes are TRBV28 and TRBJ2-3; D gene uncertain. CDR1 is MDHEN, CDR2 SYDVKM, per germline. V lost 6 bases and J 4 bases, leaving 14 bases between the germline ends. This CDR3 contains 14 residues. This chain's CDR3 is CASRPPASPDTQYF. DNA of the CDR3: TGTGCCAGCAGGCCACCCGCATCCCCAGATACGCAGTATTTT.

About this clone: The same CDR3 arises from other DNA sequences in this sample as well. J is TRBJ2-7 and V is TRBV29-1; D gene unclear. Germline V gives CDR1 SQVTM, CDR2 ANQGSEA. This CDR3 is 11 amino acids long. The CDR3 DNA reads TGCAGTGTTCTGGGCAACTACGAGCAGTACTTC. As protein: CSVLGNYEQYF.

The rearrangement uses TRBV21-1 and TRBJ1-1. TRBV21-1 is a pseudogene. The CDR3 spans 14 residues. The CDR3 DNA is TGTGCCAGCAGGAGGTCGGGGATCGGAGGTGAAGCTTTCTTT. Its translation: CASRRSGIGGEAFF.

The J gene is TRBJ2-2, the V gene TRBV18, with D perhaps being TRBD1 or TRBD2 (5 bases each). The germline gives CDR1 KGHSH, CDR2 LQKENI. The CDR3 sequence is 16 residues long. Deletions cut 1 base from V and 2 bases from J, with 11 bases between. The CDR3 loop is CASSPQGPRNTGELFF. For the CDR3, the DNA is TGTGCCAGCTCACCACAGGGACCTCGAAACACCGGGGAGCTGTTTTTT.

The chain carries TRBV19 and TRBJ1-2; D not certain. The CDR3 runs to 14 residues. Germline V gene sequence: CDR1 LNHDA, CDR2 SQIVND (reference sequence). Trimming stripped 4 bases from V and 3 bases from J, with 12 bases between. The DNA for the CDR3 is TGTGCCAGTAGTAGGCCGGCATCCTACTATGGCTACACCTTC. Translating it yields CASSRPASYYGYTF.

This chain connects TRBV7-2 to TRBJ2-3, with TRBD1 identical over 10 bases. This CDR3 is 13 amino acids long. The junction had 3 bases not matched to a gene; V was cut back by 6 bases and J by 6 bases. Per germline, CDR1 SGHTA and CDR2 FQGNSA. Written as DNA, the CDR3 is TGTGCCAGCAGGATGACAGGGGGCGATACGCAGTATTTT. Amino acids: CASRMTGGDTQYF.

The chain carries TRBV19 and TRBJ1-2, with D maybe TRBD1 (6 bases). CDR1 and CDR2 (germline): LNHDA, SQIVND (reference sequence). Trimming shortened V by 8 bases and J by 4 bases, and 11 bases separated the two germline ends. CDR3 length: 12 amino acids. The CDR3, as DNA: TGTGCCAGTGAGGACAGTATCTATGGCTACACCTTC. Residues: CASEDSIYGYTF.

This sequence joins TRBV6-5 and TRBJ2-7; tentatively, D is TRBD1 (5 bases). From germline, CDR1 is MNHEY and CDR2 SVGAGI. Trimming cost V 5 bases and J 1 base, with 15 bases left between them. This CDR3 is built from 15 residues. CDR3 sequence reads: CASSRTPDGSYEQYF. The CDR3 coding sequence is TGTGCCAGCAGTCGGACACCCGACGGATCCTACGAGCAGTACTTC.

The V and J genes are TRBV6-5 and TRBJ1-2; D remains unclear. Germline V lookup: CDR1 MNHEY, CDR2 SVGAGI. This CDR3 spans 16 amino acids. V dropped 0 bases and J dropped 4 bases, with 15 bases sitting between them. The CDR3 nucleotides are TGTGCCAGCAGTTACTCATTTAACCTCCTCCGCTATGGCTACACCTTC. Encoded protein: CASSYSFNLLRYGYTF.

The chain has TRBV7-9 and TRBJ1-2; the D is unclear. CDR3 length: 12 residues. Germline CDR1 and CDR2: SEHNR and FQNEAQ (reference sequence). Trimming pared 6 bases from V and 8 bases from J, leaving 13 bases between. CDR3 DNA sequence: TGTGCCAGCAGGGCCGGACTGGGGGGCTACACCTTC. This codes for CASRAGLGGYTF.

The rearrangement links TRBV19 to TRBJ2-1; no clear D. The CDR3 contains 15 residues. Trimming stripped 5 bases from V and 5 bases from J, with 16 bases between. CDR1 is LNHDA and CDR2 is SQIVND in the germline V gene (reference sequence). CDR3 protein: CASSLGPLEHNEQFF. The CDR3 DNA reads TGTGCCAGTAGTCTAGGGCCCCTTGAGCACAATGAGCAGTTCTTC.

J is TRBJ1-4 and V is TRBV30; D uncertain. V lost 3 bases to trimming and J lost 1 base, with 18 bases between them. There are 17 residues in the CDR3. Germline CDR1 is GTSNPN and CDR2 is SVGIG (reference sequence). The CDR3 reads CAWSLGSYWGTNEKLFF. CDR3 DNA sequence: TGTGCCTGGAGCCTAGGCAGTTATTGGGGAACTAATGAAAAACTGTTTTTT.

The gene calls are TRBV6-1 and TRBJ2-7; D not resolved. This CDR3 contains 12 residues. The germline V gene has CDR1 MNHNS and CDR2 SASEGT. The germline V and J ends were trimmed by 5 bases and 4 bases, with 9 bases remaining between them. CDR3: CASSRSFYEQYF. The CDR3 coding sequence is TGTGCCAGCAGTCGGTCTTTTTACGAGCAGTACTTC.

This clone was counted once. The chain employs TRBV7-9 and TRBJ2-7; 9 bases align to TRBD1. The V gene's germline CDR1 is SEHNR and CDR2 FQNEAQ (reference sequence). V lost 4 bases and J lost 4; bases outside the gene matches: 8. The CDR3 is 15 residues long. The CDR3 is CASSWGQGGLYEQYF. The CDR3 DNA is TGTGCCAGCAGCTGGGGACAGGGAGGTCTATACGAGCAGTACTTC. The entire variable domain, with the rest obtained from reference TRBV7-9 and TRBJ2-7, is as follows: DTGVSQNPRHKITKRGQNVTFRCDPISEHNRLYWYRQTLGQGPEFLTYFQNEAQLEKSRLLSDRFSAERPKGSFSTLEIQRTEQGDSAMYLCASSWGQGGLYEQYFGPGTRLTVT.

The chain links TRBV7-8 to TRBJ1-3; 9 bases are a match to TRBD1. J was trimmed by 9 bases and V by 7 bases; bases with no gene match: 10. Germline V gene data show CDR1 as SGHVS and CDR2 as FQNEAQ. CDR3 size: 14 residues. The CDR3 nucleotides are TGTGCCAGCAAGAATGACGGGACAGGGCGCACCATATATTTT. Translation gives CASKNDGTGRTIYF.

Worth noting for this clone: A junction end diverges from the germline sequence, so it may reflect a read error. The gene calls are TRBV2 and TRBJ1-2, with D possibly matching TRBD1 (6 bases). Germline CDR1 and CDR2: SNHLY and FYNNEI. The CDR3 spans 15 residues. The CDR3 DNA sequence: TGTGCCAGCAGCGAAGACAGTGGGGGCCTGAATGGCTACACCTTC. Its protein is CASSEDSGGLNGYTF.

The chain carries TRBV19 and TRBJ1-5; D ambiguous. The CDR3 consists of 13 residues. Germline CDR1 is LNHDA and CDR2 is SQIVND (reference sequence). Trimming removed 2 bases from V and 2 bases from J, with 4 bases in between. CDR3 in amino acids: CASSILGNQPQHF. CDR3 nucleotide sequence: TGTGCCAGTAGTATATTAGGCAATCAGCCCCAGCATTTT.

In this sample, this clone turned up once. The chain recombines TRBV25-1 with TRBJ1-2, with D hard to call. This CDR3 spans 13 amino acids. The germline gives CDR1 MGHDK, CDR2 SYGVNS. V was pared by 3 bases and J by 8 bases, with 13 bases between. The CDR3 coding sequence is TGTGCCAGCAGTGATTACCCGCCGGAGGGCTACACCTTC. It translates to CASSDYPPEGYTF.

V and J are TRBV4-2 and TRBJ1-2; D is uncertain. The CDR3 is made up of 16 amino acids. V lost 4 bases, J lost 7 bases, and 22 bases lay in between. In germline, CDR1 is LGHNA, CDR2 YNFKEQ. CDR3 region: CASSLGAGEFIRGYTF. The CDR3 DNA reads as TGTGCCAGCAGCCTCGGCGCGGGTGAATTTATTCGTGGCTACACCTTC.